This TCR beta chain was identified during a study of graft-versus-host responses after intestinal transplantation (dated by TCRdb to the early 2020s). For context, the study as a whole: The transplants that recipients got were multivisceral, liver-intestinal, or isolated intestinal. The cohort enrolled about two dozen intestinal transplant recipients, one of whom was a retransplant, and 3 patients without pretransplant specimens were excluded. Anti-thymocyte globulin induction was given to all recipients, followed by maintenance tacrolimus and steroids for approximately 3 years. Rather than being sequenced by the commercial service, samples from a few later patients were sequenced in-house on an Illumina MiSeq and processed with MiXCR. Donor T cell macrochimerism was defined as a peak of at least 4% donor T cells among recipient peripheral blood mononuclear cells. Alloreactive clones were identified by sequencing pre-transplant mixed lymphocyte reaction products and comparing these products with unstimulated pre-transplant donor and recipient T cells. Graft-versus-host and host-versus-graft alloreactive T cell clones were tracked in the graft, circulation and bone marrow after intestinal transplantation using bulk TCR-beta CDR3 sequencing.

Libraries were prepared through the immunoSEQ multiplex PCR assay. For most patients, genomic DNA was isolated with the Qiagen DNeasy Blood and Tissue Kit and shipped frozen to Adaptive Biotechnologies for TCR sequencing. High-throughput TCR-beta CDR3 sequencing of genomic DNA from most patients was performed by Adaptive Biotechnologies. In the paper's pipeline: TCR sequencing data for around 19 patients were retrieved from Adaptive's ImmunoSEQ software; a few other patients were processed with MiXCR and VDJtools. CD4 versus CD8 sorting errors were corrected by removing sequences found in both subsets at a frequency ratio below 5:1. CDR3 nucleotide sequences shared between donor and recipient were removed because their origin could not be assigned. To be classed as alloreactive, a clone needed at least 2-fold expansion over unstimulated cells and a minimum CFSE-low frequency of 0.002% (template counts) or 0.001% (read counts). Clones were considered mappable if detected in sequenced pre-transplant spleen, lymph node, or MLR CFSE-low populations of the donor or recipient. Cumulative frequency of alloreactive clones was calculated as a percentage of all sequences weighted by copy number. TCRdb limited this immuneACCESS table to in-frame rearrangements with V and J called. A share of clones is missing; checked studies link under half to unresolved V genes, and the rest is unexplained. That table is the source of V, J and clone size, and D and trimming were worked out from the DNA. The sample contains 90,000 to 120,000 clones, around 90% of them found a single time. 0.6% to 0.8% of the sample comes from the top ten.

Study-level results and caveats: GvH clones were detected in recipient bone marrow, and some of these GvH clones were observed earlier in ileal mucosa or blood, consistent with an intestinal mucosal origin. In the allografts of patients with donor T cell macrochimerism, GvH to HvG T cell clonal ratios were high. Peak levels of circulating GvH clones were associated with declines in HvG clones early after transplant. The relatively low number and heterogeneity of intestinal transplant patients limited the conclusions.

The time point tag for this specimen amounts to: cells obtained before transplantation from donor or recipient. CD3+CD4+ and CD3+CD8+ populations were FACS-sorted from unstimulated pre-transplant donor and recipient cells taken from spleen or lymph nodes. Relative to germline, V is 4 bases shorter and J is 14 bases shorter, with 15 bases between their ends. The CDR3 contains 11 residues, cysteine and phenylalanine counted. The entry retains the CDR3 DNA only, 33 bases that are in frame from base 1. CDR1 is given as SGDLS and CDR2 as YYNGEE, both from the germline V gene. In regard to this clone: There is no known antigen for this receptor. No base quality information exists; no much larger clone differs at one position.

This sequence originates from a human donor who was the organ donor for an intestinal transplant. The sequences come from unstimulated CD4+ T cells sorted from spleen or lymph node cells, collected before transplant. The sequence links TRBV9 to TRBJ1-2; no D gene call is confident. The CDR3 protein: CASSSPRTLTF. The nucleotide sequence reads as follows: TGTGCCAGCAGCTCTCCGAGGACCCTGACCTTC.